This TCR beta chain was observed in a study of OX40 agonist ivuxolimab in advanced cancers. The wider study: While on treatment, patients had intravenous ivuxolimab at 0.01 to 10 mg/kg every 2 weeks. Study findings and constraints: Nonresponders, in some cases, also had low normalized T-cell clonal expansion. Among the lowest levels of clonal expansion were found in partial responders at 0.1-3.0 mg/kg.

Points on this clone: Its antigen remains unknown.

Measured with immunoSEQ multiplex PCR; TCRdb has only the in-frame clones, and not every one. Of roughly 66,000 clones listed, 82% are singletons. V lost 10 bases and J lost 7, with 17 bases in between. Germline assignment: CDR1 LNHDA and CDR2 SQIVND (reference sequence). The CDR3 totals 13 residues. The sequencing used CD4+ or CD8+ T cells sorted from blood, collected in a trial of the OX40 agonist ivuxolimab. The chain couples TRBV19 to TRBJ1-5; TRBD1 might be the D (5 bases). This receptor was identified in an adult with an advanced solid tumor such as melanoma, head and neck, liver or kidney cancer. The CDR3 DNA sequence: TGTGCCACCAAGGGGCAGGGAGGCCAGCCCCAGCATTTT. Translated: CATKGQGGQPQHF.